This TCR beta chain was retrieved from a study of blood T cells in healthy people across ages. No fewer than 6.5 million PBMCs went into each sample. Sample-barcoded 5' priming and a J-beta primer mix drove a second PCR of roughly 7 to 11 cycles. TCRdb re-called the 5' RACE reads through MiXCR, storing one row per CDR3 protein. The sample contains about 1 million distinct CDR3 sequences, more than 35% of which appear only once. This clonotype was seen repeatedly, ten times or more. Its antigen is unknown. Findings and limits, study-wide: Age advanced and TCR beta diversity per million T cells fell, roughly linearly.

Sequenced sample: blood. The TCR sequence derives from a woman between 55 and 75 years old in good health.

For the CDR3, the DNA is TGCAGTGCTAGTCGAACAGCCTCCTACGAGCAGTACTTC. Its protein is CSASRTASYEQYF. The chain has TRBV20-1 and TRBJ2-7; D not certain. This CDR3 region has 13 residues. Germline CDR1 reads DFQATT; CDR2 reads SNEGSKA (reference sequence). Trimming cost V 3 bases and J 0 bases, with 9 bases left between them.